This record looks at one TCR beta chain sequence and its context. The CDR3 loop spans 19 amino acids. The germline gives CDR1 LNHDA, CDR2 SQIVND (reference sequence). V was cut by 3 bases and J by 0 bases, with 22 bases left in between. Clones were read by immunoSEQ multiplex PCR, and TCRdb kept only the in-frame ones, dropping some. The repertoire holds about 2.1 million clones, with more than 85% as singletons. The data belong to a study of shared clonotypes between healthy human individuals. Only CD45RO-negative cells positively selected for CCR7 counted as naive CD8 cells, so terminally differentiated effector memory CD45RA+ cells were excluded.

The sequence came from a man between 18 and 35 years old in good health. Some clones in this sample may be carry-over from other donors' samples. J is TRBJ2-3 and V is TRBV19, with a possible D match to TRBD2 (5 bases). Sequences were obtained from naive CD8+ T cells from PBMCs. The CDR3 coding sequence is TGTGCCAGTAGTATCATCTGGACTCTACAACCAACTAGCACAGATACGCAGTATTTT. This gives the protein CASSIIWTLQPTSTDTQYF.